A selection of T cell receptor beta chains follows, all from one sample in a study of shared clonotypes between healthy human individuals. The assay was immunoSEQ multiplex PCR, and TCRdb's table has in-frame clones only and misses some. The sample has about 2,200,000 clones, approximately 94% seen once. Sequenced sample: naive CD8+ T cells from PBMCs. The receptors were gathered from a man aged 18 to 30 in good health. Some clones in this sample may be carry-over from other donors' samples. The CDR3 runs from the conserved cysteine through the conserved F or W. Clone size, where shown, is once, few, many, or a class for clones that have expanded.

abundance: -
v_gene: TRBV11-3
j_gene: TRBJ2-2
CDR3aa: CASSSGYSNTGELFF

abundance: -
v_gene: TRBV7-9
j_gene: TRBJ2-2
CDR3aa: CASSTGLAGGPSGTGELFF

abundance: -
v_gene: TRBV4-2
j_gene: TRBJ1-3
CDR3aa: CASSPRSLAAGNTIYF

abundance: -
v_gene: TRBV30
j_gene: TRBJ2-1
CDR3aa: CAWRGPPNEQFF

abundance: -
v_gene: TRBV5-5
j_gene: TRBJ2-5
CDR3aa: CASSPSQGRGETQYF

abundance: -
v_gene: TRBV27
j_gene: TRBJ2-7
CDR3aa: CASSQGTGFHEQYF

abundance: -
v_gene: TRBV18
j_gene: TRBJ2-1
CDR3aa: CASSPPRDYQYNEQFF

abundance: -
v_gene: TRBV7-8
j_gene: TRBJ1-4
CDR3aa: CASSLALQVSEKLFF

abundance: -
v_gene: TRBV21-1
j_gene: TRBJ2-5
CDR3aa: CASSEGQETQYF

abundance: once
v_gene: TRBV4-3
j_gene: TRBJ1-2
CDR3aa: CASSQEWGGRDGYTF

abundance: -
v_gene: TRBV28
j_gene: TRBJ2-7
CDR3aa: CASRAGLGAYEQYF

abundance: -
v_gene: TRBV9
j_gene: TRBJ2-3
CDR3aa: CASSPGTVLPDTQYF

abundance: -
v_gene: TRBV10-1
j_gene: TRBJ2-6
CDR3aa: CASSEPPTGAGANVLTF

abundance: once
v_gene: TRBV19
j_gene: TRBJ2-7
CDR3aa: CASSAGPYTYEQYF

abundance: -
v_gene: TRBV27
j_gene: TRBJ2-7
CDR3aa: CASMRGAYEQYF

abundance: -
v_gene: TRBV4-2
j_gene: TRBJ1-2
CDR3aa: CASSQDETMSYTF

abundance: -
v_gene: TRBV30
j_gene: TRBJ2-7
CDR3aa: CAWITGGSYEQYF

abundance: -
v_gene: TRBV19
j_gene: TRBJ2-7
CDR3aa: CASSIGISRAYEQYF

abundance: -
v_gene: TRBV5-1
j_gene: TRBJ2-7
CDR3aa: CASSLGGARYEQYF